This T cell receptor (beta chain) emerged from a study of T cell responses to AZD1222 COVID-19 vaccine. Across the study: Recipients boosted at about 4 weeks or about 12 weeks are pooled.

V lost 5 bases, J lost 6 bases, and 12 bases stayed unmatched. The CDR3 covers 15 residues. Germline V lookup: CDR1 SGHAT, CDR2 FQNNGV. Sequencing was performed with immunoSEQ multiplex PCR; in TCRdb, only in-frame clones are kept and a portion is missing. The repertoire holds fewer than 150,000 clones, roughly 87% seen once, with roughly a tenth in the top ten. The chain recombines TRBV11-2 with TRBJ2-7; 8 bases are a match to TRBD2. The sequence derives from an adult in good health. The sample in question was peripheral blood, obtained on day 0 of AZD1222 vaccination. The CDR3 bases are TGTGCCAGCAGCCCAACGACGGGGGGGCGTAGCGAGCAGTACTTC. Translated, it gives CASSPTTGGRSEQYF.